The 8 T cell receptor beta chains below were found in one sample sequenced in a study of metastatic and nonmetastatic thyroid tumors. None of the patients had undergone any treatment ahead of thyroid surgery. TCRdb reassembled clones from the PCR reads with MiXCR. The sample has about 20,000 clones, approximately 14% seen once. Material: blood. Every receptor here comes from a female donor with papillary thyroid cancer or a benign thyroid nodule (not recorded which). Some clones in this sample may be carry-over from other donors' samples.

The J gene is TRBJ1-1, the V gene TRBV12-3 or TRBV12-4; no clear D gene. Deletions cut 4 bases from V and 3 bases from J, with 9 bases between. This CDR3 contains 13 residues. This CDR3 reads CASSYGPYTEAFF. CDR3 sequence (DNA): TGTGCCAGCAGTTACGGACCATACACTGAAGCTTTCTTT.

V gene TRBV5-1 combines with J gene TRBJ2-1, with D possibly TRBD2 on 5 matching bases. The V end was cut by 6 bases, the J end by 2 bases, with 15 bases between. The CDR3 length is 15 residues. CDR1 and CDR2 from the germline V gene are SGHRS and YFSETQ. The CDR3 region has the DNA TGCGCCAGCACCCGAAGCGGAGAAACCTACAATGAGCAGTTCTTC. Translation: CASTRSGETYNEQFF.

This clone was found many times. The chain joins TRBV9 to TRBJ2-3; weak D call: TRBD2 (5 bases). The germline V gene encodes CDR1 SGDLS and CDR2 YYNGEE. The length of the CDR3 is 16 residues. V was clipped by 0 bases and J by 3 bases, with 14 bases between them. CDR3 sequence reads: CASSVGPSRQTDTQYF. CDR3 sequence (DNA): TGTGCCAGCAGCGTAGGTCCTAGCAGGCAGACAGATACGCAGTATTTT. Variable domain in full (rest from reference TRBV9 and TRBJ2-3): DSGVTQTPKHLITATGQRVTLRCSPRSGDLSVYWYQQSLDQGLQFLIQYYNGEERAKGNILERFSAQQFPDLHSELNLSSLELGDSALYFCASSVGPSRQTDTQYFGPGTRLTVL.

Ten or more counts support this clone. The rearrangement links TRBV6-4 to TRBJ1-5; 8 nucleotides align to TRBD1. Germline V gene lookup returns CDR1 MRHNA and CDR2 SNTAGT. The CDR3 has 17 residues. V was clipped by 7 bases and J by 0 bases; unmatched bases: 11. The CDR3 sequence is CASTGGQGPHSNQPQHF. As DNA, the CDR3 is TGTGCCAGCACGGGTGGACAGGGTCCCCATAGCAATCAGCCCCAGCATTTT.

This clone has a count of ten or more. The chain has TRBV5-4 and TRBJ2-7, with D unclear. V was clipped by 9 bases and J by 0 bases, with 19 bases between them. The CDR3 totals 15 residues. Germline-derived CDR1 and CDR2 are SGHNT and YYREEE (reference sequence). CDR3 DNA sequence: TGTGCCACCTCACAGAGTGAGTATCTCTCCTACGAGCAGTACTTC. It is translated as CATSQSEYLSYEQYF.

This clone was counted many times. DNA for the CDR3: TGTGCCAGCGGGGATAACAGGGCAGATACGCAGTATTTT. It encodes CASGDNRADTQYF. The chain recombines TRBV9 with TRBJ2-3, with a tentative D call TRBD1 (6 bases). Looked up from germline, CDR1 is SGDLS and CDR2 is YYNGEE. The V gene lost 7 bases and the J gene lost 4 bases, with 13 bases spanning the gap. The CDR3 totals 13 residues.

This clone was detected ten times or more. The chain carries TRBV7-9 and TRBJ1-2; D not certain. The CDR3 length is 11 residues. With 3 bases removed from V and 8 bases from J, the gap between germline ends came to 7 bases. Germline V gene lookup returns CDR1 SEHNR and CDR2 FQNEAQ (reference sequence). CDR3 sequence: CASSFMGGYTF. The DNA for the CDR3 is TGTGCCAGCAGCTTTATGGGCGGCTACACCTTC.

With regard to this clone: One end of the junction does not line up with germline, which may come from a read error. The chain couples TRBV7-9 to TRBJ1-6, with D possibly TRBD1 on 6 matching bases. The germline V gene encodes CDR1 SEHNR and CDR2 FQNEAQ (reference sequence). This CDR3 contains 14 residues. The CDR3 spells CASILGQGNSSLHF. The DNA of the CDR3 is TGTGCCAGCATCTTAGGGCAGGGGAATTCATCCCTCCACTTT.